This T cell receptor (beta chain) appears in the sequencing data of a study of blood T cells in healthy people across ages. CDR3 length: 15 residues. Germline V CDR1 and CDR2: SGHTA, FQGNSA. Trimming removed 2 bases at V and 7 bases at J, with 18 bases between. A second PCR of roughly 7 to 11 cycles used a sample-barcoded 5' primer and a J-beta primer mix. TCRdb ran MiXCR on the 5' RACE reads and lists one entry per CDR3 protein. The table has approximately 690,000 distinct CDR3 sequences, roughly 43% seen once; the top ten hold about 30%. Sequencing input: blood. The J gene is TRBJ2-7, the V gene TRBV7-2; D perhaps matches TRBD2 (7 bases). This clonotype was sampled from an elderly man in good health. CDR3 residues: CASSLSMLGGGEQYF. CDR3 bases: TGTGCCAGCAGCTTATCTATGTTGGGAGGGGGAGAGCAGTACTTC. The complete variable domain, with remaining parts taken from reference TRBV7-2 and TRBJ2-7, reads GAGVSQSPSNKVTEKGKDVELRCDPISGHTALYWYRQSLGQGLEFLIYFQGNSAPDKSGLPSDRFSAERTGGSVSTLTIQRTQQEDSAVYLCASSLSMLGGGEQYFGPGTRLTVT.